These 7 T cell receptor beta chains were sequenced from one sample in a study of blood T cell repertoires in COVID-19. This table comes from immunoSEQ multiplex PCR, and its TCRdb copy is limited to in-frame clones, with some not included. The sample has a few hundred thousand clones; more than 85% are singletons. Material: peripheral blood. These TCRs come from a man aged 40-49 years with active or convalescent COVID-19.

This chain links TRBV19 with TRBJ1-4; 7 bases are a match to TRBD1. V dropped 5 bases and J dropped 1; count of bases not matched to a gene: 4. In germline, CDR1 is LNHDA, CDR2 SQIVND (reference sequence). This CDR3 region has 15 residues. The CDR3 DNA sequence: TGTGCCAGTAGTCCCAACAGGGGAACTAATGAAAAACTGTTTTTT. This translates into CASSPNRGTNEKLFF.

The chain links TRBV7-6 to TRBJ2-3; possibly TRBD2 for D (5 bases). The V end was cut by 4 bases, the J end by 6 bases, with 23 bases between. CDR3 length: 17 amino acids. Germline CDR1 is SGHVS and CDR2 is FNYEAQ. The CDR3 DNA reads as TGTGCCAGCAGCTCCATTTCTAGCTTCTCCCTCATGGATACGCAGTATTTT. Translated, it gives CASSSISSFSLMDTQYF.

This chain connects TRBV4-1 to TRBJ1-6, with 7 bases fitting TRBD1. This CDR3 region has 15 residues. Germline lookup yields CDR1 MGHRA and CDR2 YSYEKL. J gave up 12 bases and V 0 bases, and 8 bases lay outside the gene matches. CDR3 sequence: CASSQERQGSGPLHF. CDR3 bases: TGCGCCAGCAGCCAAGAAAGACAGGGTAGCGGACCCCTCCACTTT.

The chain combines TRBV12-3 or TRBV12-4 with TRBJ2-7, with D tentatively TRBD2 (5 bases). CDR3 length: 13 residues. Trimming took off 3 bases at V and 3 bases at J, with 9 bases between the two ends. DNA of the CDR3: TGTGCCAGCAGTTTGGGAGTCGGCTACGAGCAGTACTTC. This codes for CASSLGVGYEQYF.

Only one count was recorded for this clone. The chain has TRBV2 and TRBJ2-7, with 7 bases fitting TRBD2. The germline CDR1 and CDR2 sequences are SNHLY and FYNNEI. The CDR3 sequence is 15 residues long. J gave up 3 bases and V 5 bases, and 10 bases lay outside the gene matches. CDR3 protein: CASSKSGVGYYEQYF. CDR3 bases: TGTGCCAGCAGTAAGAGCGGGGTAGGTTACTACGAGCAGTACTTC.

This CDR3 reads CASSPGGGEIVGNTIYF. The CDR3 DNA reads as TGTGCCAGCTCACCAGGTGGGGGCGAGATTGTTGGAAACACCATATATTTT. The chain employs TRBV18 and TRBJ1-3; possible D gene TRBD1, 6 bases. The V end lost 2 bases, the J end lost 3 bases, and 17 bases lay between the germline ends. The germline V gene has CDR1 KGHSH and CDR2 LQKENI. The CDR3 covers 17 residues.

The CDR3 protein is CASLSQGQGSNQPQHF. The CDR3 coding sequence is TGTGCCAGCTTAAGCCAGGGACAGGGGAGCAATCAGCCCCAGCATTTT. The chain uses TRBV28 and TRBJ1-5, with TRBD1 matching 10 bases. The CDR3 loop spans 16 amino acids. Germline lookup yields CDR1 MDHEN and CDR2 SYDVKM. Trimming took 8 bases from V and 1 from J; bases not matched to a gene: 8.